This T cell receptor (beta chain) was obtained from a study of CD8 T cells in Susac syndrome. The count of this clonotype is one. V was clipped by 0 bases and J by 8 bases, with 11 bases between them. The CDR3 has 13 residues. Per germline, CDR1 LGHNA and CDR2 YNFKEQ. RNA, at about 0.45 to 1 ug, was reverse transcribed with random hexamers. In TCRdb, the immunoSEQ multiplex PCR reads were re-called with MiXCR into one record per CDR3 protein. Of a few hundred thousand distinct CDR3 sequences listed, around 85% are singletons. The material sequenced was CD8+ T cells from PBMCs. The sequence was obtained from a human donor with multiple sclerosis. This sequence joins TRBV4-2 and TRBJ2-7; D is uncertain. Here the CDR3 DNA reads TGTGCCAGCAGCCAAGAAGAGCCAGGCCAGCAGTACTTC. Protein product: CASSQEEPGQQYF.